This TCR beta chain derives from a study of identical twins. Points from the study as a whole: Among monozygotic twins, out-of-frame TCR alpha sharing exceeded what models predicted. Twin pairs' shared out-of-frame alpha sequences were enriched in low generation probability.

The V gene's germline CDR1 is SGHRS and CDR2 YFSETQ. This CDR3 has 13 residues. Unique molecular identifiers were in the cDNA, with template-switch universal primer binding. TCRdb used MiXCR to reprocess the 5' RACE reads, holding one entry per CDR3 protein. The table has around 650,000 distinct CDR3 sequences, 7% to 7.5% seen once; the top ten hold around 1.6%. This clonotype showed up just a few times. Its specificity is not known. A junction boundary mismatches the germline segment, possibly from a read error. The same sample was also studied in work on yellow fever vaccine responses in identical twins.

J is TRBJ2-1 and V is TRBV5-1, with D possibly being TRBD1 or TRBD2 (5 bases each). This receptor was obtained from a woman between 18 and 30 years old in good health. Sequenced: PBMCs. CDR3 sequence reads: CATSRDGQDEQFF. The CDR3 DNA follows: TGCGCCACCAGCCGGGACGGTCAGGATGAGCAGTTCTTC.